Described below is a single T cell receptor beta chain sequence and its context. V was cut by 0 bases and J by 10 bases, with 11 bases left in between. CDR1 and CDR2 from the germline V gene are SGHRS and YFSETQ. CDR3 length: 13 amino acids. TCRdb recomputed calls from the RT-PCR reads with MiXCR, one row per CDR3 protein. The sample holds some 960,000 distinct CDR3 sequences; more than 15% are singletons and the top ten take approximately 5.9%. This sample is drawn from a study of patients and donors after allogeneic stem cell transplantation. The rearrangement joins TRBV5-1 to TRBJ2-1; perhaps TRBD1 as D (5 bases). This TCR came from a human donor who was either an allogeneic HSCT recipient or a stem cell or donor lymphocyte infusion donor (not recorded which). It is not recorded whose cells these are; they may come from a transplant donor. Sequenced: blood, either unsorted or a sorted T cell fraction (not recorded which). The chain's CDR3 is CASSLDGADEQFF. In DNA form, the CDR3 reads TGCGCCAGCAGCTTGGATGGGGCAGACGAGCAGTTCTTC.